This T cell receptor (beta chain) was captured in a study of T-cell reconstitution after alpha-beta-depleted transplantation in children. Study-level results: For some patients, TCRbeta diversity was high at day 60 because of recipient T cells and thymic progenitors that survived. Alpha-beta T cells about two months after transplant reportedly derived from several hundred expanded graft clones.

Unique molecular identifiers were incorporated during preparation of the TCRbeta library. Each CDR3 protein gets one entry after TCRdb re-called the PCR reads with MiXCR. Of around 94,000 distinct CDR3 sequences in the sample, around 6% are singletons; the top ten hold 6% to 7%. As to this clonotype: Its antigen is unknown. Germline and junction disagree at one end, which may indicate a read error.

The specimen was PBMCs, mostly from graft donor cells, collected 60 days after TCRalphabeta/CD19-depleted stem cell transplant. The TCR was taken from a female patient aged 2-9 years who had a stem cell transplant for Fanconi anemia, so the T cells may come from the graft donor.

CDR3 in DNA: TGTGCCAGCAGTCTAGCGGGAGTCTCGACAGATACGCAGTATTTT. Amino acids: CASSLAGVSTDTQYF. J is TRBJ2-3 and V is TRBV12-3 or TRBV12-4; 10 nucleotides align to TRBD2. The CDR3 extends over 15 amino acids.